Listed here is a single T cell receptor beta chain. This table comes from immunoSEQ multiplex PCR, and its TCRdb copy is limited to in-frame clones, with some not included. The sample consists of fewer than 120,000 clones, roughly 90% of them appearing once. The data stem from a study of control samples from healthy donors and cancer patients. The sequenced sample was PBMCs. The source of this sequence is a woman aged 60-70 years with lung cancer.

CDR3 nucleotides: TGTGCCAGCAGTTACCAAAATAGCAATCAGCCCCAGCATTTT. Protein product: CASSYQNSNQPQHF. J is TRBJ1-5 and V is TRBV7-2; D unresolved. This CDR3 is built from 14 residues. Germline V gives CDR1 SGHTA, CDR2 FQGNSA. The V and J ends lost 6 bases and 0 bases respectively, with 9 bases between them.